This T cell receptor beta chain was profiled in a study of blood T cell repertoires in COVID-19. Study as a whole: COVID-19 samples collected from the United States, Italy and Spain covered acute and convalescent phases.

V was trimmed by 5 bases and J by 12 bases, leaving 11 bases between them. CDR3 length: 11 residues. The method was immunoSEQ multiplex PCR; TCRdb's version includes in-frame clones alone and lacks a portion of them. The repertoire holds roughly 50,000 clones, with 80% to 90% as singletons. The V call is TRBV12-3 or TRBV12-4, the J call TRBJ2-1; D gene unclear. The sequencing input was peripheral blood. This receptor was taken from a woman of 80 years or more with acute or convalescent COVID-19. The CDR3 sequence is CASSITTGQFF. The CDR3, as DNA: TGTGCCAGCAGTATCACCACGGGGCAGTTCTTC.